Following are 26 T cell receptor beta chains from one sample sequenced in a study of blood T cells in healthy people across ages. Through a sample-barcoded 5' primer and a J-beta primer mix, a second PCR was run for about 6 to 12 cycles. Via MiXCR, TCRdb re-called the 5' RACE reads, giving one row per CDR3 protein. The data contain around 1,500,000 distinct CDR3 sequences, 25% to 30% of them singletons. Sequencing input: blood. Every receptor here comes from a woman in her twenties or thirties in good health.

This clonotype was counted only a few times. This rearrangement joins TRBV20-1 to TRBJ2-1; D perhaps matches TRBD1 (6 bases). V lost 4 bases to trimming and J lost 0 bases, with 10 bases between them. The CDR3 has 14 amino acids. CDR1 is DFQATT, CDR2 SNEGSKA, per germline (reference sequence). The CDR3 sequence is CSAMGQSSYNEQFF. CDR3 DNA sequence: TGCAGTGCTATGGGACAAAGCTCCTACAATGAGCAGTTCTTC.

This clonotype was counted at least ten times. The chain joins TRBV10-3 to TRBJ2-3; 9 bases align to TRBD1. The CDR3 consists of 17 residues. Germline CDR1 ENHRY, CDR2 SYGVKD. V trimming: 2 bases; J trimming: 6 bases; junction bases outside the gene matches: 12. As DNA, the CDR3 is TGTGCCATCAGTGAGCCCTGGGACAGGGCTTATGTGGATACGCAGTATTTT. Protein product: CAISEPWDRAYVDTQYF.

The chain links TRBV7-2 to TRBJ2-4; D is tentatively TRBD1 or TRBD2 (5 bases each). Trimming removed 6 bases at V and 8 bases at J, with 17 bases between. This CDR3 contains 14 residues. Germline V gene data show CDR1 as SGHTA and CDR2 as FQGNSA. CDR3 bases: TGTGCCAGCAGGAGCCAGGGACGGTACGACATTCAGTACTTC. This gives the protein CASRSQGRYDIQYF.

The V gene is TRBV12-3 or TRBV12-4, the J gene TRBJ2-3, with 7 nucleotides matching TRBD2. Trimming took 7 bases from V and 4 from J; bases not matched to a gene: 5. This CDR3 is 13 amino acids long. The chain's CDR3 is CASMRGGADTQYF. In DNA form, the CDR3 reads TGTGCCAGCATGCGCGGGGGAGCAGATACGCAGTATTTT.

This chain connects TRBV11-2 to TRBJ2-3, with D possibly called TRBD1 or TRBD2 (6 bases each). The V gene lost 4 bases and the J gene lost 9 bases, with 14 bases spanning the gap. The CDR3 spans 13 residues. Per the germline V gene, CDR1 is SGHAT and CDR2 is FQNNGV. This chain's CDR3 is CASSSGGGLTQYF. The CDR3 DNA is TGTGCCAGCAGCTCCGGGGGCGGGCTGACGCAGTATTTT.

The chain has TRBV29-1 and TRBJ1-4; D gene uncertain. CDR3 length: 12 residues. CDR1 is SQVTM and CDR2 is ANQGSEA in the germline V gene. Trimming removed 3 bases from V and 16 bases from J, with 18 bases in between. The CDR3 here is CSVDTEVYSQFF. DNA for the CDR3: TGCAGCGTTGACACCGAGGTTTACTCGCAGTTTTTT.

This clonotype was seen only once. Since a much larger clone is just one base distant, this may be a read error. V usage is TRBV5-1 and J usage is TRBJ2-4, with a tentative D call TRBD2 (6 bases). V lost 4 bases and J lost 13, with 21 bases in between. The V gene's germline CDR1 is SGHRS and CDR2 YFSETQ. The CDR3 has 14 amino acids. Here the CDR3 reads CASSPRGNKYKQYF. CDR3 nucleotide sequence: TGCGCCAGCAGCCCTCGGGGGAATAAGTACAAGCAGTACTTC.

On this clonotype itself: A much bigger clone sits one base away, suggesting this may be a read error. This chain joins TRBV5-1 and TRBJ2-4; 8 bases align to TRBD1. Judging by the DNA end, TRBJ2-7 fits better; the J call may be wrong. The CDR3 consists of 13 residues. Germline CDR1 and CDR2: SGHRS and YFSETQ. CDR3 region: CASNFGQGGEQYF. As DNA, the CDR3 is TGCGCCAGCAACTTTGGACAGGGAGGCGAGCAGTACTTC.

V and J are TRBV7-2 and TRBJ2-3; 11 bases match TRBD2. CDR1 and CDR2 (germline): SGHTA, FQGNSA. V was clipped by 1 base and J by 7 bases; unmatched bases: 7. The CDR3 consists of 16 residues. As DNA, the CDR3 is TGTGCCAGCAGCTTAGTAGGGACTAGCGGAGTGAATACGCAGTATTTT. It specifies CASSLVGTSGVNTQYF. The full variable domain, rest sourced from reference TRBV7-2 and TRBJ2-3, is GAGVSQSPSNKVTEKGKDVELRCDPISGHTALYWYRQSLGQGLEFLIYFQGNSAPDKSGLPSDRFSAERTGGSVSTLTIQRTQQEDSAVYLCASSLVGTSGVNTQYFGPGTRLTVL.

The rearrangement uses TRBV7-9 and TRBJ2-7, with TRBD1 matching over 7 bases. The CDR3 covers 16 residues. V shed 3 bases and J 2 bases; nucleotides not matched to a gene: 10. Germline V gene sequence: CDR1 SEHNR, CDR2 FQNEAQ (reference sequence). CDR3 in DNA: TGTGCCAGCAGCTTGGAAGGGACAGTGCCTCCCTACGAGCAGTACTTC. Translated, it gives CASSLEGTVPPYEQYF. Combining the CDR3 with reference TRBV7-9 and TRBJ2-7 gives the whole variable domain DTGVSQNPRHKITKRGQNVTFRCDPISEHNRLYWYRQTLGQGPEFLTYFQNEAQLEKSRLLSDRFSAERPKGSFSTLEIQRTEQGDSAMYLCASSLEGTVPPYEQYFGPGTRLTVT.

This chain uses TRBV18 with TRBJ2-5; TRBD1 matches at 8 bases. V lost 3 bases, J lost 4 bases, and 7 bases stayed unmatched. CDR1 and CDR2 from the germline V gene are KGHSH and LQKENI. This CDR3 contains 15 residues. This chain's CDR3 is CASSPSGQGAETQYF. The DNA of the CDR3 is TGTGCCAGCTCACCTTCTGGACAGGGAGCAGAGACCCAGTACTTC.

This clonotype was observed a handful of times. This rearrangement joins TRBV11-2 to TRBJ2-7; D is ambiguous. V was pared by 5 bases and J by 4 bases, with 18 bases between. This CDR3 comprises 15 residues. From germline, CDR1 is SGHAT and CDR2 FQNNGV. In DNA, the CDR3 is TGTGCCAGCAGCCTCCCATCGGTAGGTGCTTACGAGCAGTACTTC. Its translation is CASSLPSVGAYEQYF.

Only a few counts were recorded for this clonotype. This chain uses TRBV29-1 with TRBJ2-3; 9 positions agree with TRBD1. This CDR3 has 14 amino acids. The J segment lost 5 bases and the V segment lost 8 bases, leaving 11 bases of the junction unmatched. Germline values: CDR1 SQVTM, CDR2 ANQGSEA. The CDR3 here is CSQRGTGSRDTQYF. Written as DNA, the CDR3 is TGCAGCCAACGAGGGACAGGGTCTAGAGATACGCAGTATTTT.

This clonotype has a handful of counts. The chain is built from TRBV4-1 and TRBJ2-5, with TRBD2 matching 10 bases. The CDR3 is 15 amino acids. From germline, CDR1 is MGHRA and CDR2 YSYEKL. V shed 5 bases, J shed 1 base, and the junction held 4 bases outside the gene matches. The CDR3 nucleotides read TGCGCCAGCAGCGCTGTAGCGGGGGGCCAAGAGACCCAGTACTTC. Its protein is CASSAVAGGQETQYF.

This clonotype occurred many times. The chain recombines TRBV20-1 with TRBJ2-7; D is unresolved. The CDR3 runs 13 residues. V lost 5 bases, J lost 0 bases, and 11 bases lay in between. Germline V lookup: CDR1 DFQATT, CDR2 SNEGSKA (reference sequence). In DNA, the CDR3 is TGCAGTGCTCCCTCCTGGAGCTCCTACGAGCAGTACTTC. Translating gives CSAPSWSSYEQYF.

On this clonotype: The junction differs from germline at one of its ends, possibly a read error. This rearrangement joins TRBV10-3 to TRBJ2-3; the D is unclear. The CDR3 length is 13 residues. Germline CDR1 is ENHRY and CDR2 is SYGVKD. CDR3 in amino acids: CASSFPRDDTQYF. The CDR3 DNA follows: TGTGCCAGCAGTTTCCCTCGAGACGATACGCAGTATTTT.

A single count supports this clonotype. The chain combines TRBV12-3 or TRBV12-4 with TRBJ1-5; 7 positions match TRBD1. The CDR3 length is 15 residues. Germline trimming cut 6 bases from V and 7 bases from J; bases unmatched to any gene: 12. CDR3 region: CASSRGQSTGQPQHF. CDR3 in DNA: TGTGCCAGCAGCCGGGGACAGTCCACGGGGCAGCCCCAGCATTTT.

The chain is built from TRBV10-2 and TRBJ2-3; 7 nucleotides match TRBD2. In germline, CDR1 is WSHSY, CDR2 SAAADI. V shed 5 bases and J 7 bases; nucleotides not matched to a gene: 9. The CDR3 has 14 residues. This CDR3 reads CASSTSGVKNTQYF. The CDR3 DNA reads TGCGCCAGCAGTACAAGCGGGGTGAAAAATACGCAGTATTTT.

The gene calls are TRBV28 and TRBJ2-1, with no clear D. The CDR3 has 15 amino acids. The V gene lost 6 bases and the J gene lost 6 bases, with 18 bases spanning the gap. The germline gives CDR1 MDHEN, CDR2 SYDVKM. The CDR3 sequence: CASSPRAAGPNEQFF. Here the CDR3 DNA reads TGTGCCAGCAGCCCTAGGGCAGCCGGGCCCAATGAGCAGTTCTTC.

The rearrangement links TRBV12-3 or TRBV12-4 to TRBJ2-5; D is possibly TRBD2 (5 bases). V lost 7 bases to trimming and J lost 3 bases, with 21 bases between them. The CDR3 runs to 16 residues. This chain's CDR3 is CASTSRIKTGEETQYF. The CDR3 DNA is TGTGCCAGCACCAGCCGGATTAAGACCGGGGAAGAGACCCAGTACTTC.

This clonotype appeared a few times. The chain links TRBV15 to TRBJ2-6; D ambiguous. Trimming removed 3 bases from V and 0 bases from J, with 9 bases in between. The CDR3 is 16 amino acids. CDR1 and CDR2 from the germline V gene are LNHNV and YYDKDF (reference sequence). The CDR3 is CATSRAKSSGANVLTF. CDR3 nucleotide sequence: TGTGCCACCAGCAGGGCGAAGAGCTCTGGGGCCAACGTCCTGACTTTC.

The genes are TRBV20-1 and TRBJ1-2, with 8 bases lining up with TRBD1. The CDR3 has 13 residues. CDR1 and CDR2 (germline): DFQATT, SNEGSKA (reference sequence). J was trimmed by 4 bases and V by 6 bases; bases with no gene match: 7. The CDR3 region is CSAQKDRAYGYTF. CDR3 sequence (DNA): TGCAGTGCCCAGAAGGACAGGGCCTATGGCTACACCTTC.

This clonotype showed up just a few times. The junction does not match germline at one end; this may be a read error. As DNA, the CDR3 is TGTGTCAGCAGCGACAGGGTCGGCACCGGGGAGCTGTTTTTT. The encoded protein is CVSSDRVGTGELFF. The gene calls are TRBV11-2 and TRBJ2-2; 7 bases line up with TRBD1. Germline V CDR1 and CDR2: SGHAT, FQNNGV. The CDR3 is 14 residues long.

The sample holds a few counts of this clonotype. V is TRBV28 and J is TRBJ2-2; 8 bases match TRBD2. The V gene end was trimmed by 6 bases and the J gene end by 4 bases; junction bases not matched to a gene: 7. CDR3 size: 15 residues. Germline V CDR1 and CDR2: MDHEN, SYDVKM. In nucleotides, the CDR3 is TGTGCCAGCAGCCTGGGACTAGAGGGCACCGGGGAGCTGTTTTTT. It encodes CASSLGLEGTGELFF.

The rearrangement links TRBV7-3 to TRBJ2-2, with 8 bases matching TRBD2. The germline gives CDR1 SGHTA, CDR2 FQGTGA. J lost 5 bases, V lost 1 base, and 3 bases had no gene match. This CDR3 spans 15 amino acids. The CDR3 coding sequence is TGTGCCAGCAGCTTAAAAGTAGCGGGGACCGGGGAGCTGTTTTTT. Translating it yields CASSLKVAGTGELFF.

This clonotype appeared many times. This chain connects TRBV7-2 to TRBJ2-1; 7 nucleotides line up with TRBD2. The CDR3 consists of 15 residues. Germline CDR1 reads SGHTA; CDR2 reads FQGNSA. V lost 1 base, J lost 4 bases, and 4 bases stayed unmatched. CDR3 in DNA: TGTGCCAGCAGCTTAGAGGGACTACGTTACAATGAGCAGTTCTTC. Its translation is CASSLEGLRYNEQFF.